One sample yielded the 8 T cell receptor beta chains listed below, sequenced in a study of beta chain features in type 1 diabetes. Reverse transcription of all isolated RNA meant that expressed TCRB transcripts were sequenced. Using immunoSEQ multiplex PCR, the repertoire was profiled, and TCRdb retains in-frame clones only, with some absent. The profile shows under 450,000 clones, approximately 15% of them singletons. Sequencing was carried out using naive CD4+ T cells from blood. Source of these receptors: a young man in good health.

The chain links TRBV5-6 to TRBJ2-3; the D is unclear. Trimming pared 4 bases from V and 0 bases from J, leaving 9 bases between. Germline V gene sequence: CDR1 SGHDT, CDR2 YYEEEE. This CDR3 comprises 14 residues. CDR3 region: CASSPPSSTDTQYF. In nucleotides, the CDR3 is TGTGCCAGCAGCCCCCCGTCTAGCACAGATACGCAGTATTTT.

The chain combines TRBV20-1 with TRBJ2-7; no firm D call. Germline V gene sequence: CDR1 DFQATT, CDR2 SNEGSKA (reference sequence). The CDR3 runs to 10 residues. V dropped 2 bases and J dropped 7 bases, with 6 bases sitting between them. The chain's CDR3 is CSARYCEQYV. CDR3 sequence (DNA): TGCAGTGCTAGATACTGTGAGCAGTACGTC.

This sequence joins TRBV18 and TRBJ2-5; tentatively, D is TRBD1 (5 bases). In germline, CDR1 is KGHSH, CDR2 LQKENI. This CDR3 spans 13 amino acids. The V end lost 6 bases, the J end lost 2 bases, and 10 bases lay between the germline ends. CDR3 residues: CASSMTAQETQYF. CDR3 DNA sequence: TGTGCCAGCTCCATGACAGCACAAGAGACCCAGTACTTC.

This clone has more than one count but fewer than ten. The chain recombines TRBV9 with TRBJ2-5; 8 bases are a match to TRBD1. V dropped 0 bases and J dropped 5; count of bases not matched to a gene: 9. The V gene's germline CDR1 is SGDLS and CDR2 YYNGEE. This CDR3 region has 16 residues. For the CDR3, the DNA is TGTGCCAGCAGCGTAGCGGATGGACAGGGCTGGGAGACCCAGTACTTC. It is translated as CASSVADGQGWETQYF.

This clone was counted a few times. The chain joins TRBV29-1 to TRBJ2-5; 7 nucleotides line up with TRBD1. CDR1 and CDR2 (germline): SQVTM, ANQGSEA. This CDR3 contains 14 residues. The trim removed 5 bases at V and 3 bases at J, leaving 9 bases unmatched. CDR3 sequence (DNA): TGCAGCGTTACCAATGACAGGGCAAAAGAGACCCAGTACTTC. Its translation is CSVTNDRAKETQYF.

This clone was picked up a small number of times. The chain employs TRBV7-2 and TRBJ2-7, with 8 bases fitting TRBD1. CDR1 and CDR2 (germline): SGHTA, FQGNSA. V shed 1 base, J shed 2 bases, and the junction held 1 base outside the gene matches. The CDR3 is made up of 14 amino acids. The CDR3 nucleotides are TGTGCCAGCAGCTTAGGGGACAGGCCCTACGAGCAGTACTTC. As protein: CASSLGDRPYEQYF.

This clone was observed a handful of times. V gene TRBV29-1 combines with J gene TRBJ1-1; 7 nucleotides agree with TRBD1. This CDR3 region has 11 residues. Unmatched junction bases numbered 3, after V lost 4 bases and J lost 7 bases. The germline CDR1 and CDR2 sequences are SQVTM and ANQGSEA. DNA for the CDR3: TGCAGCGTTGCGAACAGGGGTGAAGCTTTCTTT. Translation: CSVANRGEAFF.

The sample holds many counts of this clone. The sample has other DNA sequences that encode this CDR3 too. V is TRBV7-2 and J is TRBJ2-3; D unresolved. The ends were cut back, 0 bases at V and 1 base at J, with 5 bases in the middle. Germline CDR1 is SGHTA and CDR2 is FQGNSA. The length of the CDR3 is 14 residues. Written as DNA, the CDR3 is TGTGCCAGCAGCTTAGCGCGCGGCACAGATACGCAGTATTTT. It specifies CASSLARGTDTQYF.